This section outlines one T cell receptor (beta chain) sequence together with its context. The antigen is not known. These data come from a study of CD8+ T cells in alopecia areata. Findings and caveats of the study: Lesional scalp exceeded normal scalp in clonality, especially in alopecia totalis/universalis. Mouse data revealed clearer TCR sharing than patient data did, a gap possibly tied to HLA.

Researchers took lesional scalp punch biopsies and peripheral blood from people who were alopecia areata patients. PBMC-derived CD4+ and CD8+ T cells were sorted. This CDR3 comprises 13 residues. CDR1 is MGHDK and CDR2 is SYGVNS in the germline V gene. Trimming pared 4 bases from V and 7 bases from J, leaving 13 bases between. Sequencing templates came from extracted RNA that was reverse transcribed into cDNA. Sequencing used immunoSEQ multiplex PCR; TCRdb keeps in-frame clones, though not all of them. Of fewer than 250,000 clones in the sample, more than 45% were seen once. This clonotype was sampled from a human donor with alopecia areata. The sample consisted of CD4+ T cells sorted from blood, taken at week 0. The chain combines TRBV25-1 with TRBJ1-1, with a possible D match to TRBD1 (5 bases). In DNA form, the CDR3 reads TGTGCCAGCAGTGGAGGGACGGCTGGTGAAGCTTTCTTT. Protein: CASSGGTAGEAFF.